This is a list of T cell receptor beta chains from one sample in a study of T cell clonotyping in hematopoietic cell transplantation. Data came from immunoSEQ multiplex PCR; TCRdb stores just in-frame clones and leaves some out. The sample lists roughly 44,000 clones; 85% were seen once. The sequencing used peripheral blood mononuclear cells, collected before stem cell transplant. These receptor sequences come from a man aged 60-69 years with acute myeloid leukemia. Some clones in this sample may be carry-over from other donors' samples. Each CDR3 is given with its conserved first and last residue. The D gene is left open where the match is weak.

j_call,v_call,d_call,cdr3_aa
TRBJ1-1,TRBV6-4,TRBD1,CASTLDRAGNTEAFF
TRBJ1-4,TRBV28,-,CASSQLAMGTNEKLFF
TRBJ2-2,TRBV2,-,CASTPLVRGSGELFF
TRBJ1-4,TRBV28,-,CASSFSRGRDEKLFF
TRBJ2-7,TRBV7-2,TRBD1,CASSLGEGQGKYF
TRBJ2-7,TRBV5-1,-,CASSPQPGLFEQYF
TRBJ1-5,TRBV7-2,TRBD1,CASRTDRNQPQHF
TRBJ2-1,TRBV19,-,CASSTGPYPGSEQFF
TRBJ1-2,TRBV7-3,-,CASSLRPATKDYTF
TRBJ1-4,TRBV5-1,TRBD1,CASRTGDNFNEKLFF
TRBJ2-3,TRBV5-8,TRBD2,CASIWGGSDTQYF
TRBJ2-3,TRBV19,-,CASSIVGGGASDTQYF
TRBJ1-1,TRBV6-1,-,CASRGGEVNTEAFF
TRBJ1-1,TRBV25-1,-,CASSEPGPLNTEAFF
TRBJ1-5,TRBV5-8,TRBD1,CASSGGTGGTQPQHF
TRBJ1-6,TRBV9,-,CASSVVGPSPLHF
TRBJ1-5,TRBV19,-,CASSALGGSNQPQHF
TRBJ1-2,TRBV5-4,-,CASSAGRAQSGYTF
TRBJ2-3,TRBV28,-,CASSPRGDTQYF
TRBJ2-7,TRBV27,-,CASSTQTGPTYEQYF
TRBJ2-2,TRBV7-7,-,CASSPLSGQNTGELFF
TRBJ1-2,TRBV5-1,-,CASSLVPSDYGYTF
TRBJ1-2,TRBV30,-,CAWRKLGGGYTF
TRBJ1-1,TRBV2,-,CASSESMGALNTEAFF
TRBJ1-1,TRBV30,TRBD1,CAWSRTGANTEAFF
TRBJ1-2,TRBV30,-,CAWSRGVGDYGYTF
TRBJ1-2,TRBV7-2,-,CASSPQGGGARGVYGYTF
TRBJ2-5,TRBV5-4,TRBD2,CASSLVAGVQETQYF
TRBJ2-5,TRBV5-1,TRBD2,CASSLYLAGARETQYF
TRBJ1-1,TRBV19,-,CASTLARDRRTEAFF
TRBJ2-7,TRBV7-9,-,CASSLDAGQTYEQYF
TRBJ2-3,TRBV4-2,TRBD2,CASSQDRFSGGAGTDTQYF
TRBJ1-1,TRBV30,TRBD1,CAWSSGQGATEAFF
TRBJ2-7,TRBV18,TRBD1,CASSGDRGYEQYF
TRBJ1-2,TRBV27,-,CASSFNRVGDGYTF
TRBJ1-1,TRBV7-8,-,CASSLRAANEAFF
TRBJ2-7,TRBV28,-,CASSWTHGGPSYEQYF
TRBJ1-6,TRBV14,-,CASSQDWQVGSPLHF
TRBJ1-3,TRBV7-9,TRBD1,CASSLEPGQLSGNTIYF
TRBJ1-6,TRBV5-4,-,CASSRQGYNSPLHF
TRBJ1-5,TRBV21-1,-,CASSKVREDNSNQPQHF
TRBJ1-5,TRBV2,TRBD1,CASSVEGGGNQPQHF
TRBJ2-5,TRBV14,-,CASSQERGYQETQYF
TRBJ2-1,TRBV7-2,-,CASIGWTSFEQFF
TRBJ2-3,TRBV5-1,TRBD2,CASSWKALAGLGTDTQYF
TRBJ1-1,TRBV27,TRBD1,CASSIQGARTEAFF
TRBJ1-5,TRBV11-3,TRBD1,CASSLGTGDQPQHF